Described below is a single TCR beta chain sequence and its context. These data belong to a study of blood T cell repertoires in COVID-19. About the study: There were acute and convalescent COVID-19 samples, and they came from the United States, Italy and Spain. T cells, B-cell-depleted T cells, or PBMCs provided the cDNA or gDNA that served as material.

The CDR3 consists of 13 residues. CDR1 SNHLY and CDR2 FYNNEI come from the germline V gene. V shed 6 bases and J 13 bases; nucleotides not matched to a gene: 12. Authors' analysis steps: Cell counts per sample came from amplifying reference gene primers. The assay was immunoSEQ multiplex PCR, and TCRdb's table has in-frame clones only and misses some. V and J calls and clone size are given by that table; D and trimming were obtained from the DNA. The repertoire holds 80,000 or so clones, more than 65% seen once, with approximately 12% in the top ten. V usage is TRBV2 and J usage is TRBJ2-1, with 7 bases fitting TRBD1. This receptor was taken from an older man with acute or convalescent COVID-19. Sequencing used peripheral blood. CDR3 residues: CASSPDREFLQFF. DNA of the CDR3: TGTGCCAGCAGCCCAGACAGGGAATTTTTACAGTTCTTC.